Listed below are T cell receptor beta chains from one sample, sequenced in a study of early T cells in non-severe SARS-CoV-2 infection. MiXCR, run by TCRdb on the 5' RACE reads, gives a single entry per CDR3 protein. The top ten hold about 5.2% of the sample, which has approximately 66,000 distinct CDR3 sequences, less than 15% seen once. Sequenced: whole blood. The receptor source for this set is an adult who was a healthcare worker with PCR-confirmed SARS-CoV-2 infection or an uninfected control (not recorded which). Each CDR3 is given with its conserved first and last residue. A D gene is named only where the DNA matches it firmly. Clone size appears in some rows only: once, few, many, or a class for an expanded clone.

clone_size: few
d_call: TRBD2
v_call: TRBV27
j_call: TRBJ2-7
cdr3_nt: TGTGCCAGCAGTGTCATAGCGGGCGCCTTAGACGAGCAGTACTTC
cdr3_aa: CASSVIAGALDEQYF

clone_size: many
d_call: -
v_call: TRBV5-1
j_call: TRBJ2-3
cdr3_nt: TGCGCCAGCAGCTTGGTGGAGGATACGCAGTATTTT
cdr3_aa: CASSLVEDTQYF

clone_size: many
d_call: TRBD1
v_call: TRBV12-3/TRBV12-4
j_call: TRBJ1-5
cdr3_nt: TGTGCCACCCTTTCGACAGGGCGAAATCAGCCCCAGCATTTT
cdr3_aa: CATLSTGRNQPQHF

clone_size: few
d_call: -
v_call: TRBV20-1
j_call: TRBJ2-1
cdr3_nt: TGCAGTGCCCAAACAGGGATCTCCTACAATGAGCAGTTCTTC
cdr3_aa: CSAQTGISYNEQFF

clone_size: many
d_call: -
v_call: TRBV29-1
j_call: TRBJ2-5
cdr3_nt: TGCAGCGTTGAGGGCAGAATGCTTCAAGAGACCCAGTACTTC
cdr3_aa: CSVEGRMLQETQYF

clone_size: -
d_call: -
v_call: TRBV11-3
j_call: TRBJ2-3
cdr3_nt: TGTGCCAGCAGCTTAGATCACACTAGCACAGATACGCAGTATTTT
cdr3_aa: CASSLDHTSTDTQYF

clone_size: -
d_call: TRBD2
v_call: TRBV11-3
j_call: TRBJ2-5
cdr3_nt: TGTGCCAGCAGCTCACTAGCGGGAGATCGAGAGACCCAGTACTTC
cdr3_aa: CASSSLAGDRETQYF

clone_size: -
d_call: -
v_call: TRBV30
j_call: TRBJ2-2
cdr3_nt: TGTGCCTGGAGGAATCTCCGAACCACCGGGGAGCTGTTTTTT
cdr3_aa: CAWRNLRTTGELFF

clone_size: few
d_call: -
v_call: TRBV3-1
j_call: TRBJ1-3
cdr3_nt: TGTGCCAGCAGCCCCCGCGGACCCACCCGAAACACCATATATTTT
cdr3_aa: CASSPRGPTRNTIYF

clone_size: few
d_call: -
v_call: TRBV7-6
j_call: TRBJ1-1
cdr3_nt: TGTGCCAGCAGCTTAAGGGCAGGGATCCGCACTGAAGCTTTCTTT
cdr3_aa: CASSLRAGIRTEAFF

clone_size: few
d_call: -
v_call: TRBV2
j_call: TRBJ2-1
cdr3_nt: TGTGCCAGCAGCCCGACTGGGAACAATGAGCAGTTCTTC
cdr3_aa: CASSPTGNNEQFF

clone_size: many
d_call: TRBD1
v_call: TRBV27
j_call: TRBJ2-5
cdr3_nt: TGTGCCAGCAGTTCCGGACAGGGGGAGACCCAGTACTTC
cdr3_aa: CASSSGQGETQYF

clone_size: many
d_call: TRBD2
v_call: TRBV5-1
j_call: TRBJ2-7
cdr3_nt: TGCGCCAGCAGCTTGGTTATTAGCGGGAGCAACGAGCAGTACTTC
cdr3_aa: CASSLVISGSNEQYF

clone_size: few
d_call: -
v_call: TRBV19
j_call: TRBJ2-5
cdr3_nt: TGTGCCAGTAGTATGGAGGGGGGACGGAAAGAGACCCAGTACTTC
cdr3_aa: CASSMEGGRKETQYF

clone_size: -
d_call: TRBD2
v_call: TRBV24-1
j_call: TRBJ2-1
cdr3_nt: TGTGCCACCAGTGATTTCGCTAGCGGGAACTACAATGAGCAGTTCTTC
cdr3_aa: CATSDFASGNYNEQFF

clone_size: -
d_call: -
v_call: TRBV20-1
j_call: TRBJ2-5
cdr3_nt: TGCAGTGCTAGGATTCGGAGTCAAGAGACCCAGTACTTC
cdr3_aa: CSARIRSQETQYF

clone_size: -
d_call: -
v_call: TRBV19
j_call: TRBJ2-3
cdr3_nt: TGTGCCAGTAGTATAGCGGGCAGACCTCCTCAGGATACGCAGTATTTT
cdr3_aa: CASSIAGRPPQDTQYF

clone_size: -
d_call: -
v_call: TRBV2
j_call: TRBJ2-5
cdr3_nt: TGTGCCAGCAGTGACAGTAGCCGTTTCGAGACCCAGTACTTC
cdr3_aa: CASSDSSRFETQYF